The TCR beta chain under discussion was sequenced for a study of T cells in Graves' hyperthyroidism and ophthalmopathy (dated by TCRdb to between 2018 and 2020). With respect to the entire study: Peripheral blood samples were taken at initial diagnosis, before any treatment was given. Prospective prediction of ophthalmopathy was tested in an independent validation cohort of 18 to 20 hyperthyroidism patients and some 17 patients who later progressed to ophthalmopathy. Thyroid tissue and blood T-cell repertoires from several Graves' hyperthyroidism patients were also compared in the study. TCR Vbeta CDR3 sequencing of 135 peripheral blood samples (approximately 44 ophthalmopathy, over 70 hyperthyroidism and approximately 17 progressor patients) is reported in the paper. Once sampling was done, hyperthyroidism patients were given methimazole at a starting dose of 30 mg daily, whereas ophthalmopathy patients were given high-dose intravenous methylprednisolone. To identify TCR V-J signatures that set the groups apart, the researchers used a discovery cohort of 100 patients, made up of 40 to 45 with Graves' ophthalmopathy and approximately 57 with stable Graves' hyperthyroidism. The approximately 100 discovery patients were divided at random into training and test sets in a 7:3 ratio.

The TCR beta CDR3 regions were amplified from RNA transcripts. The first round of RT-PCR for the TCR CDR3 was performed with the HTBI primer set and the Qiagen OneStep RT-PCR kit. A second multiplex PCR round built the libraries, followed by size selection and purification. Sequencing of the libraries was done on an Illumina HiSeq2000 using paired-end 100 bp reads. The source study handled its data this way. SOAPnuke was used to process the raw data, removing reads that contained adapters or uncalled bases, had a mean Phred below 15, or lacked an exact match to the constant primer or identifier. High-quality paired reads were merged with COPE v1.2.5, and unique nucleotide sequences were defined as clonotypes. MiTCR v1.1 was used to align clonotypes to the IMGT TRBV, TRBD and TRBJ reference segments. Only V-J combinations with frequency above 0.0001, covering roughly 99% of repertoires, were analysed. The TCS score was defined as F50 (clonal expansion) divided by E x V (chaos), with BLOSUM62-based TCRdist calculated between CDR3 peptides within each V-J. Welch's t-statistics and random forest reduced approximately 520 V-J features to under 15, which were used in a naive Bayes classifier (R e1071). TCRdb took the public reads, trimmed them with fastp at Q25, ran MiXCR for clone calling and kept in-frame beta chains. When rows share a CDR3 protein, they turn into one entry using the most common DNA and genes. The V and J calls follow TCRdb's processing rather than the paper's. This sample gives about 380,000 distinct CDR3 sequences in total; about 18% of them show up just once. The ten most abundant clones make up 40% to 45% of the sample.

Per the germline V gene, SGHTA is the CDR1 and FQGNSA is the CDR2. V ends up 5 bases short and J 1 base short, with an unmatched junction base count of 14. The CDR3 measures 17 amino acids from cysteine to phenylalanine. Of all the DNA, just the CDR3 is kept, 51 bases in frame from base 1. General study outcomes and caveats: No statistical method was used to set the sample size in advance, and investigators knew the group allocation. In cross-validation, a model built on a 13 V-J signature told ophthalmopathy apart from stable hyperthyroidism with 85% to 90% sensitivity and around 81% specificity, and in testing the same model reached 80%/75%. During validation, the model predicted progression to ophthalmopathy a median of approximately 6.5 months ahead of onset, with around 70% sensitivity and around 73% specificity. Most expanded thyroid clonotypes (frequency above 0.001) were also detected in blood, suggesting blood repertoires may reflect thyroid immune responses.

With respect to this clonotype: This receptor's antigen is unknown. Per-base qualities were not stored, and no clone one base away is much larger.

In the ophthalmopathy patients, disease was moderately to severely active, with a Clinical Activity Score of 3 or more, a NOSPECS grade of 4 or more, and a duration of less than 3 months. Exclusion was applied to patients with uncontrolled infections, other autoimmune diseases, pregnancy or lactation. Diagnoses relied on clinical symptoms, serum thyroxine and TRAb, thyroid ultrasound and orbital computed tomography. Ficoll-Paque density gradient centrifugation was used to isolate PBMCs from about 10 ml of fresh peripheral blood. Trizol reagent was used to extract total RNA, and RNA quality was then checked on an Agilent 2100 Bioanalyzer.

This chain is built from TRBV7-2 and TRBJ2-7; TRBD2 agrees with 7 junctional bases. The TCR sequence derives from a man younger than 30 with Graves' ophthalmopathy. Sequencing was done on a sample of blood. The CDR3 loop reads CASSQGPAGILSYEQYF. In nucleotide form, the sequence is TGTGCCAGCAGCCAAGGACCAGCGGGGATCTTGTCCTACGAGCAGTACTTC.